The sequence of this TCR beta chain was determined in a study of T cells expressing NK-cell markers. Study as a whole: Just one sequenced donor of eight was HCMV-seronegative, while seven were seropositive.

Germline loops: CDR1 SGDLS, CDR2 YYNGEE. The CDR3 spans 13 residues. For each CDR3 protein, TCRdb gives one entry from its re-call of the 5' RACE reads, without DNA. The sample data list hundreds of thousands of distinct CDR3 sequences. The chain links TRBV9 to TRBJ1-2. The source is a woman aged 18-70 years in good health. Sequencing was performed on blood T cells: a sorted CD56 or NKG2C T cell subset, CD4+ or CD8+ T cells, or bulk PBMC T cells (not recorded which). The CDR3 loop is CASSVTENYGYTF. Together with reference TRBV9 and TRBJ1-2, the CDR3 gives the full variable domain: DSGVTQTPKHLITATGQRVTLRCSPRSGDLSVYWYQQSLDQGLQFLIQYYNGEERAKGNILERFSAQQFPDLHSELNLSSLELGDSALYFCASSVTENYGYTFGSGTRLTVV.